The TCR beta chain under discussion was sequenced for a study of blood T cell repertoires in COVID-19. Study context: Samples of COVID-19 (acute and convalescent) were obtained from the United States, Italy and Spain. In each case, the material was cDNA or gDNA derived from T cells, B-cell-depleted T cells, or PBMCs.

The method was immunoSEQ multiplex PCR; TCRdb's version includes in-frame clones alone and lacks a portion of them. In the table there are 160,000 or so clones, around 82% of which are singletons. This CDR3 spans 14 amino acids. CDR1 and CDR2 (germline): SGHNT, YENEEA. V was cut by 5 bases and J by 1 base, with 11 bases left in between. Material for sequencing was peripheral blood. The sequence was collected from a man aged 60 to 69 with active or convalescent COVID-19. V and J are TRBV11-3 and TRBJ1-1, with D perhaps TRBD1 (5 bases). The DNA for the CDR3 is TGTGCCAGCAGCGACGGAGGGGCGAACACTGAAGCTTTCTTT. This codes for CASSDGGANTEAFF.